Below are 17 T cell receptor beta chains sequenced from a single sample in a study of blood T cell repertoires in COVID-19. Clones were read by immunoSEQ multiplex PCR, and TCRdb kept only the in-frame ones, dropping some. Here the sample spans some 230,000 clones, 82% being singletons. Sequenced input: peripheral blood. The receptors shown here come from an elderly woman with COVID-19, enrolled during active disease.

The chain is built from TRBV2 and TRBJ2-7; TRBD1 aligns across 9 bases. Germline CDR1 SNHLY, CDR2 FYNNEI. V was clipped by 5 bases and J by 5 bases; unmatched bases: 7. This CDR3 is 14 amino acids long. CDR3 nucleotide sequence: TGTGCCAGCAGTATTTACAGGGGGCTACACGAGCAGTACTTC. Amino acid sequence: CASSIYRGLHEQYF. Supplemented by reference TRBV2 and TRBJ2-7, the full variable domain reads EPEVTQTPSHQVTQMGQEVILRCVPISNHLYFYWYRQILGQKVEFLVSFYNNEISEKSEIFDDQFSVERPDGSNFTLKIRSTKLEDSAMYFCASSIYRGLHEQYFGPGTRLTVT.

This chain links TRBV4-1 with TRBJ1-1; 7 bases fit TRBD1. CDR3 length: 15 residues. With 6 bases clipped from V and 0 bases from J, the junction kept 7 bases outside the gene matches. Looked up from germline, CDR1 is MGHRA and CDR2 is YSYEKL. Here the CDR3 reads CASSRSTGVNTEAFF. CDR3 DNA: TGCGCCAGCAGTCGTTCTACAGGGGTGAACACTGAAGCTTTCTTT.

DNA for the CDR3: TGTGCCAGCAGCTTATCAGGGTATCAGCCCCAGCATTTT. Translation: CASSLSGYQPQHF. The chain employs TRBV7-2 and TRBJ1-5; D might be TRBD1 (5 bases). V was pared by 2 bases and J by 5 bases, with 7 bases between. Germline V gene data show CDR1 as SGHTA and CDR2 as FQGNSA. This CDR3 contains 13 residues.

The rearrangement uses TRBV9 and TRBJ1-1; no definite D call. Germline V gene data show CDR1 as SGDLS and CDR2 as YYNGEE. V was pared by 0 bases and J by 2 bases, with 8 bases between. CDR3 length equals 14 residues. Written as DNA, the CDR3 is TGTGCCAGCAGCGTAGACAGCCCCAACACTGAAGCTTTCTTT. The encoded protein is CASSVDSPNTEAFF.

The rearrangement links TRBV5-1 to TRBJ2-1, with 8 bases lining up with TRBD2. The junction had 3 bases not matched to a gene; V was cut back by 0 bases and J by 4 bases. CDR3 size: 15 residues. The germline V gene encodes CDR1 SGHRS and CDR2 YFSETQ. CDR3 residues: CASSLDSGAYNEQFF. The CDR3 DNA follows: TGCGCCAGCAGCTTGGATAGCGGGGCGTACAATGAGCAGTTCTTC. Full variable domain (rest looked up from reference TRBV5-1 and TRBJ2-1): KAGVTQTPRYLIKTRGQQVTLSCSPISGHRSVSWYQQTPGQGLQFLFEYFSETQRNKGNFPGRFSGRQFSNSRSEMNVSTLELGDSALYLCASSLDSGAYNEQFFGPGTRLTVL.

This clone appeared a single time. The V gene is TRBV4-1, the J gene TRBJ1-5, with TRBD1 matching over 8 bases. V dropped 4 bases and J dropped 9; count of bases not matched to a gene: 14. The germline V gene encodes CDR1 MGHRA and CDR2 YSYEKL. This CDR3 has 16 residues. The CDR3 coding sequence is TGCGCCAGCAGCCGTACCCCGGACAGGGCGGTGGGGCCCCAGCATTTT. Translating gives CASSRTPDRAVGPQHF.

This clone was detected only once. The chain combines TRBV3-1 (or the pseudogene TRBV3-2) with TRBJ2-3; 11 bases fit TRBD2. J gave up 2 bases and V 5 bases, and 6 bases lay outside the gene matches. This CDR3 region has 16 residues. Looked up from germline, CDR1 is LGHDT and CDR2 is YNNKEL (reference sequence). The CDR3 is CASSEGTSGNTDTQYF. The CDR3 DNA reads TGTGCCAGCAGCGAAGGGACTAGCGGAAACACAGATACGCAGTATTTT.

The gene calls are TRBV10-1 and TRBJ1-1; a possible D gene is TRBD1 (5 bases). The CDR3 has 14 residues. V was trimmed by 3 bases and J by 2 bases, leaving 10 bases between them. The V gene's germline CDR1 is WNHNN and CDR2 SYGVQD (reference sequence). In DNA form, the CDR3 reads TGCGCCAGCAGTGAAGGGGCAGTAAACACTGAAGCTTTCTTT. Its translation: CASSEGAVNTEAFF.

This sequence joins TRBV14 and TRBJ1-4; TRBD1 agrees at 9 bases. This CDR3 comprises 14 residues. The V gene end was trimmed by 6 bases and the J gene end by 7 bases; junction bases not matched to a gene: 6. Germline V gene lookup returns CDR1 SGHDN and CDR2 FVKESK. The CDR3 bases are TGTGCCAGCAGGAAACAGGGGGCCGGTGAAAAACTGTTTTTT. Its translation: CASRKQGAGEKLFF.

The chain is built from TRBV7-2 and TRBJ2-5, with 8 bases that match TRBD2. Looked up from germline, CDR1 is SGHTA and CDR2 is FQGNSA. Unmatched junction bases numbered 7, after V lost 5 bases and J lost 2 bases. The CDR3 has 15 residues. CDR3 nucleotides: TGTGCCAGCAGCCGGGAGGGGGGCAGACAAGAGACCCAGTACTTC. Translated: CASSREGGRQETQYF.

The chain combines TRBV6-6 with TRBJ1-2; perhaps TRBD1 as D (6 bases). The germline V gene has CDR1 MNHNY and CDR2 SVGAGI (reference sequence). This CDR3 comprises 14 residues. V was pared by 11 bases and J by 1 base, with 17 bases between. The CDR3 DNA follows: TGTGCCGCCATCACGGACAGACATAACTATGGCTACACCTTC. This gives the protein CAAITDRHNYGYTF.

The chain recombines TRBV13 with TRBJ1-1; D gene ambiguous. The CDR3 contains 13 residues. Germline V gene lookup returns CDR1 PRHDT and CDR2 FYEKMQ (reference sequence). The V gene lost 4 bases and the J gene lost 8 bases, with 14 bases spanning the gap. The CDR3, as DNA: TGTGCCAGCAGCTCTGAGGATGGCCTCGAAGCTTTCTTT. This encodes CASSSEDGLEAFF.

A few counts support this clone. The chain carries TRBV18 and TRBJ2-1; 10 bases line up with TRBD2. The CDR3 extends over 17 amino acids. From germline, CDR1 is KGHSH and CDR2 LQKENI. V trimming: 0 bases; J trimming: 10 bases; junction bases outside the gene matches: 12. The CDR3 nucleotides are TGTGCCAGCTCACCACCCTTAGGAGCGGGGGGGCAGAGGGAGCAGTTCTTC. Its translation: CASSPPLGAGGQREQFF. The variable domain in full, completed from reference TRBV18 and TRBJ2-1, reads NAGVMQNPRHLVRRRGQEARLRCSPMKGHSHVYWYRQLPEEGLKFMVYLQKENIIDESGMPKERFSAEFPKEGPSILRIQQVVRGDSAAYFCASSPPLGAGGQREQFFGPGTRLTVL.

The gene calls are TRBV12-3 or TRBV12-4 and TRBJ2-1; 11 bases fit TRBD2. V lost 10 bases, J lost 7 bases, and 6 bases stayed unmatched. The CDR3 sequence is 13 residues long. CDR3 residues: CAIGASGRNEQFF. Written as DNA, the CDR3 is TGTGCCATCGGGGCTAGCGGGAGGAATGAGCAGTTCTTC.

This clone came up once. This chain joins TRBV19 and TRBJ2-1, with 7 nucleotides matching TRBD2. The germline gives CDR1 LNHDA, CDR2 SQIVND (reference sequence). The junction had 19 bases not matched to a gene; V was cut back by 4 bases and J by 1 base. The CDR3 extends over 20 amino acids. The CDR3 DNA reads as TGTGCCAGTAGTACCTTTCAAGATACGGGGGAGGGTGGGTCCTACAATGAGCAGTTCTTC. Its translation: CASSTFQDTGEGGSYNEQFF. The whole variable domain, remainder taken from reference TRBV19 and TRBJ2-1, is DGGITQSPKYLFRKEGQNVTLSCEQNLNHDAMYWYRQDPGQGLRLIYYSQIVNDFQKGDIAEGYSVSREKKESFPLTVTSAQKNPTAFYLCASSTFQDTGEGGSYNEQFFGPGTRLTVL.

The gene calls are TRBV6-5 and TRBJ1-5; a weak D match, TRBD1 (6 bases). Trimming removed 3 bases from V and 7 bases from J, with 13 bases in between. This CDR3 is built from 14 residues. Germline V gene data show CDR1 as MNHEY and CDR2 as SVGAGI. The CDR3 region is CASSYDRGQQPQHF. CDR3 nucleotides: TGTGCCAGCAGTTATGATCGTGGACAGCAGCCCCAGCATTTT.

The chain recombines TRBV7-9 with TRBJ1-4; D is undetermined. Germline lookup yields CDR1 SEHNR and CDR2 FQNEAQ (reference sequence). CDR3 size: 14 residues. V dropped 2 bases and J dropped 8 bases, with 12 bases sitting between them. The CDR3 here is CASSLPLFQEKLFF. CDR3 nucleotides: TGTGCCAGCAGCTTACCCCTTTTTCAGGAAAAACTGTTTTTT.